This T cell receptor beta chain emerged from a study of T cells in Graves' hyperthyroidism and ophthalmopathy. General study findings and limits: Ophthalmopathy got predicted by the model a median about 6.7 months before its onset. Ophthalmopathy was separated from stable hyperthyroidism by a 13 V-J model.

A few counts support this clonotype. The antigen remains unidentified. The CDR3 regions of TCR beta were amplified from RNA transcripts. First-round RT-PCR with HTBI primers amplified the TCR CDR3 region. TCRdb reanalysed the multiplex PCR reads using MiXCR and keeps one entry per CDR3 protein. The sample contains about 640,000 distinct CDR3 sequences, around 21% of which appear only once. This receptor was identified in a man under 40 with Graves' ophthalmopathy. Sequences were obtained from blood.

The CDR3 protein is CSVRDRVDSWDYEQYF. Here the CDR3 DNA reads TGCAGCGTTCGGGACAGGGTGGATAGTTGGGACTACGAGCAGTACTTC. This chain connects TRBV29-1 to TRBJ2-7, with 9 bases identical to TRBD1. Trimming took 5 bases from V and 3 from J; bases not matched to a gene: 14. CDR1 is SQVTM, CDR2 ANQGSEA, per germline. The CDR3 loop spans 16 amino acids.